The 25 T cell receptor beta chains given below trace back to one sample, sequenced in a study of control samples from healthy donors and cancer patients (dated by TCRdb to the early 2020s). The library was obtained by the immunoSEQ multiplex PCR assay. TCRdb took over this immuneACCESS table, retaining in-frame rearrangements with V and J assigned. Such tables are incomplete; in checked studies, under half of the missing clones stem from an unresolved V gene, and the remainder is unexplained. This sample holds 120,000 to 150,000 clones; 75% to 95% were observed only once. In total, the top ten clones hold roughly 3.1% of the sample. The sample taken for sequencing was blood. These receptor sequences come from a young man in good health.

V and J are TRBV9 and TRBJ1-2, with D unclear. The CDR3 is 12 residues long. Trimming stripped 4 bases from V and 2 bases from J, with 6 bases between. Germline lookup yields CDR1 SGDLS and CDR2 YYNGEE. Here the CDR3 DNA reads TGTGCCAGCAGCCTTCTGAACTATGGCTACACCTTC. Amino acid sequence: CASSLLNYGYTF.

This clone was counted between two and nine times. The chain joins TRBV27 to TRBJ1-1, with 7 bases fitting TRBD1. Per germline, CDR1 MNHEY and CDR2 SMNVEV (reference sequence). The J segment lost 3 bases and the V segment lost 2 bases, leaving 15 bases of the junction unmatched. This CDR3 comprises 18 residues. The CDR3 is CASSLKADRSQEDTEAFF. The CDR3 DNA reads TGTGCCAGCAGTTTAAAGGCGGACAGGTCCCAAGAGGACACTGAAGCTTTCTTT.

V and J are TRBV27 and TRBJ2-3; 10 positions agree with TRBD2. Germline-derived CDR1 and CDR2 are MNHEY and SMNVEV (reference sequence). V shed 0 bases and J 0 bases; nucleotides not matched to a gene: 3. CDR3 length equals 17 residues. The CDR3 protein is CASSLSAGGPSTDTQYF. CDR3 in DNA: TGTGCCAGCAGTTTATCAGCGGGGGGGCCTAGCACAGATACGCAGTATTTT.

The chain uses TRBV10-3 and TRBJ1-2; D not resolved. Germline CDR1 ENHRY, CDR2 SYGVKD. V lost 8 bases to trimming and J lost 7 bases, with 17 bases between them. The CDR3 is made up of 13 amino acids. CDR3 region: CAISRGQDSGYTF. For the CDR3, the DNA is TGTGCCATCTCGCGCGGGCAGGATAGTGGCTACACCTTC.

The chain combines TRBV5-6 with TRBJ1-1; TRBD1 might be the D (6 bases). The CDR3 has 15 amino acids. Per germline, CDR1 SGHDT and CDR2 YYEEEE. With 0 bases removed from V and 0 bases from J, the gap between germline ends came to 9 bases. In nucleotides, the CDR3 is TGTGCCAGCAGCTTGGCTGGGGGCATGAACACTGAAGCTTTCTTT. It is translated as CASSLAGGMNTEAFF.

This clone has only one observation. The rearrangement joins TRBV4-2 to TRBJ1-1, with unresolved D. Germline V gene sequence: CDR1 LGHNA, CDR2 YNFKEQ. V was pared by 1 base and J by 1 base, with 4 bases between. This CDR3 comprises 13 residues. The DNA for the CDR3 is TGTGCCAGCAGCCAAGGCCAGAACACTGAAGCTTTCTTT. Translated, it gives CASSQGQNTEAFF.

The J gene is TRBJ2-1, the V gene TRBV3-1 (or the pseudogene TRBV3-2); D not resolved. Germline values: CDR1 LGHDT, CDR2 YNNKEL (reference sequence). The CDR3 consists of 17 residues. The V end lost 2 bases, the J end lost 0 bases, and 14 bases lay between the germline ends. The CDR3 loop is CASSQPTEKSSYNEQFF. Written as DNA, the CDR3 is TGTGCCAGCAGCCAACCGACCGAGAAGAGCTCCTACAATGAGCAGTTCTTC.

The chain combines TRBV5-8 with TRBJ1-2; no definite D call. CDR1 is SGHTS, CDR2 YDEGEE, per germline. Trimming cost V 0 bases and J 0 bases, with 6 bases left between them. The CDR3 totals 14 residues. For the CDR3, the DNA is TGTGCCAGCAGCTTGGACGATTCTAACTATGGCTACACCTTC. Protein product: CASSLDDSNYGYTF. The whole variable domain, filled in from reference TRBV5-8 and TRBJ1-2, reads EAGVTQSPTHLIKTRGQQATLRCSPISGHTSVYWYQQALGLGLQFLLWYDEGEERNRGNFPPRFSGRQFPNYSSELNVNALELEDSALYLCASSLDDSNYGYTFGSGTRLTVV.

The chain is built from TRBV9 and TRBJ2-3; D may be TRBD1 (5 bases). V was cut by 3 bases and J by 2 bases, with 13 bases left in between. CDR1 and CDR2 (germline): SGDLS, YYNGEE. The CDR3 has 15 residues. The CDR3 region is CASSGPSGYTDTQYF. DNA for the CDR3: TGTGCCAGCAGCGGCCCGTCAGGGTACACAGATACGCAGTATTTT.

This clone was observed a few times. The CDR3 here is CASSLLVGAPNYGYTF. The DNA for the CDR3 is TGTGCCAGCAGCTTACTTGTCGGGGCGCCCAACTATGGCTACACCTTC. This rearrangement joins TRBV7-8 to TRBJ1-2, with a tentative D call TRBD1 (5 bases). The V end lost 2 bases, the J end lost 2 bases, and 15 bases lay between the germline ends. Germline CDR1 is SGHVS and CDR2 is FQNEAQ. CDR3 length: 16 amino acids. The full variable domain, in which reference TRBV7-8 and TRBJ1-2 provide the parts outside the CDR3, is GAGVSQSPRYKVAKRGQDVALRCDPISGHVSLFWYQQALGQGPEFLTYFQNEAQLDKSGLPSDRFFAERPEGSVSTLKIQRTQQEDSAVYLCASSLLVGAPNYGYTFGSGTRLTVV.

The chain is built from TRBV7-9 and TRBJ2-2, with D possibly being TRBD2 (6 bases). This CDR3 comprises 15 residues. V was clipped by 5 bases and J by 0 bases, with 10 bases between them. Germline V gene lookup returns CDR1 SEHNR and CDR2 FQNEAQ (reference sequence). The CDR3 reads CASSVLATNTGELFF. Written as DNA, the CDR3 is TGTGCCAGCAGCGTACTAGCAACGAACACCGGGGAGCTGTTTTTT.

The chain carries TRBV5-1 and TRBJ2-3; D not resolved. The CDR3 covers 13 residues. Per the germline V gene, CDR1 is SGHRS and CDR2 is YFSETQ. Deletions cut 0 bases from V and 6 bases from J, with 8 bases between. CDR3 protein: CASSLAMRDTQYF. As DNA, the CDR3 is TGCGCCAGCAGCTTGGCCATGCGCGATACGCAGTATTTT.

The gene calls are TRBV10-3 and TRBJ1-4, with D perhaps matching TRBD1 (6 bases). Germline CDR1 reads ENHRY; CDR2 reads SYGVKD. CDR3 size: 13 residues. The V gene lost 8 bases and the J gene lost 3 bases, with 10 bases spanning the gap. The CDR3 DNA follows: TGTGCCATCGGGGGGGCCGCTAATGAAAAACTGTTTTTT. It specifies CAIGGAANEKLFF.

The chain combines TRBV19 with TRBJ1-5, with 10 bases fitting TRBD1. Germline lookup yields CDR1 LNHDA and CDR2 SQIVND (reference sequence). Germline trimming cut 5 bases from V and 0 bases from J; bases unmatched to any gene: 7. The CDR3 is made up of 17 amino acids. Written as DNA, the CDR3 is TGTGCCAGTAGTTTGGGACAGGGGACCTATAGCAATCAGCCCCAGCATTTT. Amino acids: CASSLGQGTYSNQPQHF.

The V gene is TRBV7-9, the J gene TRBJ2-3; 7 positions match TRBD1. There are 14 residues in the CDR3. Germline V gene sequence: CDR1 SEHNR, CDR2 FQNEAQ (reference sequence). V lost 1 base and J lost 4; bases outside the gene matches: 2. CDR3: CASSLDTGADTQYF. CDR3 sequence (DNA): TGTGCCAGCAGCTTAGACACAGGGGCAGATACGCAGTATTTT.

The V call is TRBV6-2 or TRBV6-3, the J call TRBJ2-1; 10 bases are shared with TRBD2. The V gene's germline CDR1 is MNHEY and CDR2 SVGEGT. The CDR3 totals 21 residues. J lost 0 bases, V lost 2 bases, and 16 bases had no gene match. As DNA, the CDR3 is TGTGCCAGCAGTTACACCCCTCTACCAGCGGGGGGGATAAGCTCCTACAATGAGCAGTTCTTC. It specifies CASSYTPLPAGGISSYNEQFF.

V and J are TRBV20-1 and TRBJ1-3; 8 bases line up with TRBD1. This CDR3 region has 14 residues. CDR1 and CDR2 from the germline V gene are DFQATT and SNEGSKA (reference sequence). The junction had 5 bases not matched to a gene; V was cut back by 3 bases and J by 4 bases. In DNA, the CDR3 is TGCAGTGCTAGTCCAGGGGGCTTGGGAAACACCATATATTTT. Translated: CSASPGGLGNTIYF.

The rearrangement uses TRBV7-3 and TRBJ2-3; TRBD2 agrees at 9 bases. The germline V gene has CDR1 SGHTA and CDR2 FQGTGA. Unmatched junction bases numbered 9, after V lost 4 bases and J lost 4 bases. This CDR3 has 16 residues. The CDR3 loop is CASSSKGLALADTQYF. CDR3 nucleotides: TGTGCCAGCAGCTCGAAGGGACTAGCTCTCGCAGATACGCAGTATTTT.

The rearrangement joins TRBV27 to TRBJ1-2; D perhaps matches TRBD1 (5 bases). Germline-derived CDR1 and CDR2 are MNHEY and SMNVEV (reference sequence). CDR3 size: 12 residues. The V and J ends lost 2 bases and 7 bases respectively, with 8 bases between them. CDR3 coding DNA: TGTGCCAGCAGTTTAGGGGGAAGTGGCTACACCTTC. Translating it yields CASSLGGSGYTF.

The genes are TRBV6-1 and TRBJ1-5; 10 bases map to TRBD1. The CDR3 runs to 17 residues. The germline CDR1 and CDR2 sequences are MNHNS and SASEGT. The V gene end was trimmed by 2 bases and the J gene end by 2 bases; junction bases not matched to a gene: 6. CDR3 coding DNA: TGTGCCAGCAGTGAATTTTTAGGGACAGGGGGCAATCAGCCCCAGCATTTT. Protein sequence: CASSEFLGTGGNQPQHF.

CDR3 sequence (DNA): TGTGCCTGGAGTGTTTTGGGACACACCTACGAGCAGTACTTC. Protein product: CAWSVLGHTYEQYF. The chain couples TRBV30 to TRBJ2-7; possible D gene TRBD1, 6 bases. The germline CDR1 and CDR2 sequences are GTSNPN and SVGIG (reference sequence). The CDR3 sequence is 14 residues long. V lost 0 bases and J 2 bases, leaving 11 bases between the germline ends.

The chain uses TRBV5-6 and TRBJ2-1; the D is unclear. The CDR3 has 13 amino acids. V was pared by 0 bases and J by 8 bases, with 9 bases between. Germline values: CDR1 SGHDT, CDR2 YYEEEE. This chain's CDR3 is CASSLGRSDEQFF. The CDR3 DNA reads TGTGCCAGCAGCTTGGGCAGGTCCGATGAGCAGTTCTTC. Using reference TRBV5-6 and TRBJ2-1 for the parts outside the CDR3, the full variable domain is DAGVTQSPTHLIKTRGQQVTLRCSPKSGHDTVSWYQQALGQGPQFIFQYYEEEERQRGNFPDRFSGHQFPNYSSELNVNALLLGDSALYLCASSLGRSDEQFFGPGTRLTVL.

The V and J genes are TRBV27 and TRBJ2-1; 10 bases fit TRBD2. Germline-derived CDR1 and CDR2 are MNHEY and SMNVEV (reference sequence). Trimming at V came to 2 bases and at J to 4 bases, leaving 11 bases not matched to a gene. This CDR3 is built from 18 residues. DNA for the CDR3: TGTGCCAGCAGTTTAGGGTTAGGGCTAGCGGGGGAGTACAATGAGCAGTTCTTC. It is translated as CASSLGLGLAGEYNEQFF.

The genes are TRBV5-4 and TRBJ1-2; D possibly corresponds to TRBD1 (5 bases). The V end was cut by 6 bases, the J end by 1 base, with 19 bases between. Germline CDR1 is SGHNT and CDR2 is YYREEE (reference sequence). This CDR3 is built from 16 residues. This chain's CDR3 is CASTDLTADHNYGYTF. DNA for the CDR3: TGTGCCAGCACGGACTTGACAGCGGACCATAACTATGGCTACACCTTC.

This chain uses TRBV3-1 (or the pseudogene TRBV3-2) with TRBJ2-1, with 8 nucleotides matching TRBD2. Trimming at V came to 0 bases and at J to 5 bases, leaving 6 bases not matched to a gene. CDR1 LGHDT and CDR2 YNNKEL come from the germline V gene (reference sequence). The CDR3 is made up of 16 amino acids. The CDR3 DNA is TGTGCCAGCAGCCAAGAATGGGCGGGGGGACACAATGAGCAGTTCTTC. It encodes CASSQEWAGGHNEQFF.